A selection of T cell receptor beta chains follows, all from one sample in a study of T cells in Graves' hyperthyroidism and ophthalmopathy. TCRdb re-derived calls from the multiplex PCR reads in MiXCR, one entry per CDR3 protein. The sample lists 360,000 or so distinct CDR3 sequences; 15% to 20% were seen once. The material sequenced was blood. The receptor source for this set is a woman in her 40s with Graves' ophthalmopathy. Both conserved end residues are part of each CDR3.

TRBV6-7	CASRETSGFHEQYF
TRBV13	CASSSGGRDSSYEQYF
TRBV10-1	CASSPRGGGKTQYF
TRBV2	CASGSDGQTRRYTF
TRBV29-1	CSVEPQGETQYF
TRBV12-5	CASGLEGLIQYF
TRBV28	CASSLVGAGLYPEAFF
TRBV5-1	CAGRSGMESIEAFF
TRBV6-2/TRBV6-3	CASSYGGLSGNTIYF
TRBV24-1	CATSRDAVTEAFF
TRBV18	CASSMGYTYEQYF